This T cell receptor (beta chain) was captured by sequencing in a study of shared clonotypes between healthy human individuals. Method: immunoSEQ multiplex PCR; TCRdb's copy keeps in-frame clones and lacks some. The table has under 1 million clones, 80% to 95% seen once. Selected positively for CCR7 and CD45RO-negative, naive CD8 cells excluded terminally differentiated effector memory CD45RA+ cells. Sequencing input: naive CD8+ T cells sorted from blood. This clonotype originated in a man aged 25-45 years in good health.

The CDR3 coding sequence is TGTGCCAGCAGCTCATGGGGGGGACATTCTATCACAGATACGCAGTATTTT. Protein: CASSSWGGHSITDTQYF. The rearrangement joins TRBV5-4 to TRBJ2-3; maybe TRBD2 (7 bases). V lost 3 bases and J 2 bases, leaving 19 bases between the germline ends. The length of the CDR3 is 17 residues. In germline, CDR1 is SGHNT, CDR2 YYREEE (reference sequence).